The 32 T cell receptor beta chains below were found in one sample sequenced in a study of blood T cell repertoires in COVID-19. Here immunoSEQ multiplex PCR was the method, and the copy in TCRdb shows in-frame clones only, minus some. Of over 100,000 clones in the sample, roughly 91% were seen once. Material: peripheral blood. The receptors were sampled from a man aged 55 to 70 with COVID-19, enrolled during active disease.

V gene TRBV6-6 combines with J gene TRBJ2-7, with TRBD2 matching 7 bases. V gave up 5 bases and J gave up 2 bases; unmatched junction bases: 9. CDR3 length: 15 residues. In germline, CDR1 is MNHNY, CDR2 SVGAGI (reference sequence). The CDR3 loop reads CASSPPGGWPYEQYF. The CDR3 nucleotides are TGTGCCAGCAGTCCTCCGGGGGGTTGGCCCTACGAGCAGTACTTC.

The rearrangement uses TRBV28 and TRBJ2-7; 10 nucleotides match TRBD2. The length of the CDR3 is 14 residues. Germline assignment: CDR1 MDHEN and CDR2 SYDVKM. The junction had 0 bases not matched to a gene; V was cut back by 4 bases and J by 0 bases. CDR3 in amino acids: CASSSSGSSYEQYF. CDR3 bases: TGTGCCAGCAGTTCTAGCGGGAGCTCCTACGAGCAGTACTTC.

The V call is TRBV5-1, the J call TRBJ1-1; D perhaps matches TRBD1 (6 bases). The length of the CDR3 is 13 residues. Germline values: CDR1 SGHRS, CDR2 YFSETQ. V lost 6 bases and J lost 5, with 14 bases in between. CDR3 amino acids: CASTGGAWTEAFF. The DNA of the CDR3 is TGCGCCAGCACTGGGGGCGCGTGGACTGAAGCTTTCTTT. The whole variable domain, remainder taken from reference TRBV5-1 and TRBJ1-1, is KAGVTQTPRYLIKTRGQQVTLSCSPISGHRSVSWYQQTPGQGLQFLFEYFSETQRNKGNFPGRFSGRQFSNSRSEMNVSTLELGDSALYLCASTGGAWTEAFFGQGTRLTVV.

The chain links TRBV4-3 to TRBJ1-4; 7 bases fit TRBD1. V shed 2 bases and J 0 bases; nucleotides not matched to a gene: 6. This CDR3 has 17 residues. From germline, CDR1 is LGHNA and CDR2 YSLEER. The CDR3 coding sequence is TGCGCCAGCAGCCAAAAGCGGCAGGGGGCAACTAATGAAAAACTGTTTTTT. Amino acid sequence: CASSQKRQGATNEKLFF.

This chain uses TRBV3-1 (or the pseudogene TRBV3-2) with TRBJ1-2; no firm D call. Germline CDR1 is LGHDT and CDR2 is YNNKEL (reference sequence). This CDR3 is built from 13 residues. The V end was cut by 1 base, the J end by 4 bases, with 7 bases between. CDR3 protein: CASSQVASYGYTF. The DNA for the CDR3 is TGTGCCAGCAGCCAAGTAGCGTCCTATGGCTACACCTTC.

The chain couples TRBV11-3 to TRBJ2-1, with 9 bases identical to TRBD1. The CDR3 contains 14 residues. Per the germline V gene, CDR1 is SGHNT and CDR2 is YENEEA. Trimming cost V 5 bases and J 6 bases; bases outside gene matches: 5. The CDR3 is CASSPVTGGNEQFF. The CDR3, as DNA: TGTGCCAGCAGCCCCGTGACAGGGGGCAATGAGCAGTTCTTC.

The rearrangement uses TRBV6-1 and TRBJ1-3, with no clear D. This CDR3 region has 16 residues. The germline CDR1 and CDR2 sequences are MNHNS and SASEGT. The V end lost 3 bases, the J end lost 0 bases, and 12 bases lay between the germline ends. CDR3 loop: CASSEIRVTSGNTIYF. The CDR3 DNA is TGTGCCAGCAGTGAGATTCGGGTGACCTCTGGAAACACCATATATTTT.

The J gene is TRBJ1-2, the V gene TRBV6-5, with D possibly TRBD1 on 6 matching bases. V dropped 4 bases and J dropped 3 bases, with 9 bases sitting between them. Per the germline V gene, CDR1 is MNHEY and CDR2 is SVGAGI. The CDR3 length is 13 residues. The CDR3 spells CASSSQGYYGYTF. The CDR3 DNA reads as TGTGCCAGCAGTTCACAGGGATACTATGGCTACACCTTC.

The rearrangement joins TRBV7-9 to TRBJ2-3; no definite D call. CDR1 is SEHNR, CDR2 FQNEAQ, per germline (reference sequence). The CDR3 loop spans 13 amino acids. V gave up 5 bases and J gave up 6 bases, with 12 bases separating them. This CDR3 is CASSPSVADTQYF. The CDR3 coding sequence is TGTGCCAGCAGCCCTTCGGTAGCCGATACGCAGTATTTT.

CDR3 coding DNA: TGTGCCAGCACCGAAGGGAGGGCTCGTCAGCCCCAGCATTTT. Encoded protein: CASTEGRARQPQHF. V usage is TRBV2 and J usage is TRBJ1-5; D is ambiguous. The V end was cut by 7 bases, the J end by 6 bases, with 16 bases between. This CDR3 has 14 amino acids. Germline V gives CDR1 SNHLY, CDR2 FYNNEI.

The V call is TRBV11-1, the J call TRBJ1-1, with D possibly TRBD1 on 5 matching bases. The CDR3 contains 16 residues. Germline lookup yields CDR1 SGHAT and CDR2 FQDESV (reference sequence). Between the trimmed V and J ends, which lost 1 base and 0 bases, there was a span of 12 bases. DNA for the CDR3: TGTGCCAGCAGCTTAGGCTCTGGGGCTGTGAACACTGAAGCTTTCTTT. It is translated as CASSLGSGAVNTEAFF.

The gene calls are TRBV6-1 and TRBJ2-5; TRBD2 might be the D (6 bases). Germline V gene data show CDR1 as MNHNS and CDR2 as SASEGT. Trimming took 0 bases from V and 4 from J, leaving 15 bases between them. This CDR3 is built from 16 residues. CDR3 DNA sequence: TGTGCCAGCAGTGAAGCCGGCAGGACGCGGGGAGAGACCCAGTACTTC. Translating it yields CASSEAGRTRGETQYF.

The genes are TRBV15 and TRBJ2-7; tentative D call: TRBD1 (5 bases). From germline, CDR1 is LNHNV and CDR2 YYDKDF (reference sequence). V shed 5 bases and J shed 1 base, with 15 bases lying between them. The CDR3 has 15 amino acids. Written as DNA, the CDR3 is TGTGCCACCAGCCTAGAGCAGGGCTCGTCCTACGAGCAGTACTTC. Protein sequence: CATSLEQGSSYEQYF. Complete variable domain (other parts from reference TRBV15 and TRBJ2-7): DAMVIQNPRYQVTQFGKPVTLSCSQTLNHNVMYWYQQKSSQAPKLLFHYYDKDFNNEADTPDNFQSRRPNTSFCFLDIRSPGLGDTAMYLCATSLEQGSSYEQYFGPGTRLTVT.

DNA for the CDR3: TGTGCCAGCAGTTCACCGACCATTGGGCGACCCCTCCACTTT. Translated, it gives CASSSPTIGRPLHF. The rearrangement uses TRBV28 and TRBJ1-6, with D hard to call. Germline V gene data show CDR1 as MDHEN and CDR2 as SYDVKM. The length of the CDR3 is 14 residues. Between the trimmed V and J ends, which lost 4 bases and 12 bases, there was a span of 16 bases.

The V call is TRBV2, the J call TRBJ1-2; TRBD1 matches 7 bases. CDR3 length: 15 amino acids. V shed 6 bases, J shed 4 bases, and the junction held 11 bases outside the gene matches. From germline, CDR1 is SNHLY and CDR2 FYNNEI. CDR3 DNA sequence: TGTGCCAGCAGCCCCCGACAGGGCGACAGCTATGGCTACACCTTC. It codes for CASSPRQGDSYGYTF.

This chain joins TRBV5-1 and TRBJ2-1, with 9 bases lining up with TRBD1. Germline V gene sequence: CDR1 SGHRS, CDR2 YFSETQ. Trimming took 3 bases from V and 7 from J; bases not matched to a gene: 5. The CDR3 totals 14 residues. CDR3 coding DNA: TGCGCCAGCAGCTGGCGGGGACAGGGAAATGAGCAGTTCTTC. Its translation is CASSWRGQGNEQFF.

The CDR3 DNA sequence: TGTGCCAGCAGGGGCATGAACACTGAAGCTTTCTTT. Protein: CASRGMNTEAFF. J is TRBJ1-1 and V is TRBV7-9; no clear D gene. CDR1 is SEHNR, CDR2 FQNEAQ, per germline (reference sequence). The germline V and J ends were trimmed by 6 bases and 0 bases, with 5 bases remaining between them. The CDR3 is 12 amino acids.

The chain employs TRBV9 and TRBJ1-6; 10 bases line up with TRBD1. The V gene's germline CDR1 is SGDLS and CDR2 YYNGEE. V lost 4 bases to trimming and J lost 9 bases; unmatched junction nucleotides: 7. This CDR3 contains 15 residues. The CDR3 coding sequence is TGTGCCAGCAGCTTCGACCGGGACAGGGGTTCACCCCTCCACTTT. This sequence encodes CASSFDRDRGSPLHF.

The genes are TRBV7-2 and TRBJ1-1; D gene uncertain. V was shortened by 1 base and J by 7 bases, with 10 bases between the two germline ends. CDR1 is SGHTA, CDR2 FQGNSA, per germline. CDR3 size: 13 residues. The CDR3 reads CASSLGALGEAFF. In nucleotides, the CDR3 is TGTGCCAGCAGCTTAGGGGCACTCGGTGAAGCTTTCTTT.

In this sample, this clone turned up once. The chain carries TRBV30 and TRBJ1-1; D not certain. The ends were cut back, 7 bases at V and 2 bases at J, with 20 bases in the middle. The CDR3 contains 15 residues. In germline, CDR1 is GTSNPN, CDR2 SVGIG (reference sequence). DNA for the CDR3: TGTGCCTCTCTATTACAGCCTCACGCCAACACTGAAGCTTTCTTT. Protein product: CASLLQPHANTEAFF.

The chain combines TRBV6-1 with TRBJ2-7, with a weak D call TRBD2 (6 bases). The CDR3 totals 16 residues. The germline gives CDR1 MNHNS, CDR2 SASEGT. Trimming removed 3 bases at V and 0 bases at J, with 15 bases between. The CDR3 here is CASSDPRGTSSYEQYF. For the CDR3, the DNA is TGTGCCAGCAGTGACCCTCGGGGGACGAGCTCCTACGAGCAGTACTTC.

V usage is TRBV18 and J usage is TRBJ1-5; 7 nucleotides align to TRBD1. Germline V CDR1 and CDR2: KGHSH, LQKENI. J was trimmed by 3 bases and V by 6 bases; bases with no gene match: 5. The CDR3 length is 14 residues. The CDR3 nucleotides read TGTGCCAGCTCGGTTGGACAGGACAATCAGCCCCAGCATTTT. This codes for CASSVGQDNQPQHF.

The chain links TRBV9 to TRBJ2-3, with D possibly matching TRBD2 (5 bases). This CDR3 spans 16 amino acids. Trimming shortened V by 4 bases and J by 4 bases, and 19 bases separated the two germline ends. CDR1 is SGDLS and CDR2 is YYNGEE in the germline V gene. The CDR3 nucleotides are TGTGCCAGCAGCCCAGAGGCGCCTAGCAGGCCAGATACGCAGTATTTT. Translation gives CASSPEAPSRPDTQYF. Full variable domain (rest looked up from reference TRBV9 and TRBJ2-3): DSGVTQTPKHLITATGQRVTLRCSPRSGDLSVYWYQQSLDQGLQFLIQYYNGEERAKGNILERFSAQQFPDLHSELNLSSLELGDSALYFCASSPEAPSRPDTQYFGPGTRLTVL.

This clone was observed once. V usage is TRBV29-1 and J usage is TRBJ1-2; 9 positions agree with TRBD1. After removal of 3 bases from V and 0 bases from J, the junction contained 2 bases not matched to a gene. Looked up from germline, CDR1 is SQVTM and CDR2 is ANQGSEA. The CDR3 length is 14 residues. CDR3: CSVEGDRANYGYTF. Here the CDR3 DNA reads TGCAGCGTTGAGGGGGACAGGGCTAACTATGGCTACACCTTC.

The chain links TRBV6-6 to TRBJ1-3; D is unclear. V lost 0 bases to trimming and J lost 2 bases, with 11 bases between them. Germline CDR1 reads MNHNY; CDR2 reads SVGAGI (reference sequence). The CDR3 has 16 amino acids. CDR3 in DNA: TGTGCCAGCAGTTACTCGCCGATTTTAGCTGGAAACACCATATATTTT. This encodes CASSYSPILAGNTIYF.

The gene calls are TRBV7-2 and TRBJ1-2, with D maybe TRBD1 (5 bases). CDR3 length equals 13 residues. V lost 5 bases and J 2 bases, leaving 9 bases between the germline ends. CDR1 and CDR2 (germline): SGHTA, FQGNSA. The CDR3 loop is CASSRRTNYGYTF. CDR3 in DNA: TGTGCCAGCAGCCGACGGACAAACTATGGCTACACCTTC.

J is TRBJ2-7 and V is TRBV6-1, with 8 bases lining up with TRBD1. The V segment lost 3 bases and the J segment 5 bases; nucleotides outside the gene matches: 9. CDR1 MNHNS and CDR2 SASEGT come from the germline V gene. The CDR3 has 15 amino acids. DNA of the CDR3: TGTGCCAGCAGTGACCGGGACAGGTTTAACGACGAGCAGTACTTC. It codes for CASSDRDRFNDEQYF.

The chain employs TRBV6-2 or TRBV6-3 and TRBJ1-1; TRBD1 is a possible D gene (6 bases). The CDR3 runs to 14 residues. V lost 4 bases and J 4 bases, leaving 13 bases between the germline ends. Germline V gene data show CDR1 as MNHEY and CDR2 as SVGEGT. The chain's CDR3 is CASSSIGGGTEAFF. The CDR3 nucleotides are TGTGCCAGCAGTTCTATAGGGGGGGGCACTGAAGCTTTCTTT.

The genes are TRBV11-2 and TRBJ1-2; D possibly corresponds to TRBD1 (5 bases). Germline V lookup: CDR1 SGHAT, CDR2 FQNNGV. Trimming stripped 5 bases from V and 2 bases from J, with 12 bases between. The CDR3 sequence is 14 residues long. CDR3 region: CASSASRGNYGYTF. The DNA of the CDR3 is TGTGCCAGCAGCGCTAGCCGGGGGAACTATGGCTACACCTTC. Filled out from reference TRBV11-2 and TRBJ1-2, the complete variable domain reads EAGVAQSPRYKIIEKRQSVAFWCNPISGHATLYWYQQILGQGPKLLIQFQNNGVVDDSQLPKDRFSAERLKGVDSTLKIQPAKLEDSAVYLCASSASRGNYGYTFGSGTRLTVV.

The chain uses TRBV11-3 and TRBJ2-7; D might be TRBD2 (5 bases). The V gene lost 5 bases and the J gene lost 5 bases, with 28 bases spanning the gap. The CDR3 is 18 residues long. Germline CDR1 reads SGHNT; CDR2 reads YENEEA. The DNA for the CDR3 is TGTGCCAGCAGCATTGTGGGTCGAGGGCCGGATCAACTAGACGAGCAGTACTTC. It translates to CASSIVGRGPDQLDEQYF.

The chain employs TRBV10-1 and TRBJ2-7, with 8 nucleotides matching TRBD2. Losses at the gene ends were 3 bases for V and 5 bases for J; bases not matched to a gene: 9. This CDR3 contains 15 residues. The germline CDR1 and CDR2 sequences are WNHNN and SYGVQD (reference sequence). CDR3 coding DNA: TGCGCCAGCAGTGATCCTCGCGGGGGGAGGCACGAGCAGTACTTC. Translation gives CASSDPRGGRHEQYF.

A single count supports this clone. V gene TRBV7-9 combines with J gene TRBJ2-7, with 10 bases fitting TRBD1. CDR1 is SEHNR and CDR2 is FQNEAQ in the germline V gene (reference sequence). The CDR3 totals 15 residues. After removal of 4 bases from V and 2 bases from J, the junction contained 5 bases not matched to a gene. CDR3 residues: CASSYGTGAAYEQYF. CDR3 sequence (DNA): TGTGCCAGCAGCTACGGGACAGGGGCCGCCTACGAGCAGTACTTC.